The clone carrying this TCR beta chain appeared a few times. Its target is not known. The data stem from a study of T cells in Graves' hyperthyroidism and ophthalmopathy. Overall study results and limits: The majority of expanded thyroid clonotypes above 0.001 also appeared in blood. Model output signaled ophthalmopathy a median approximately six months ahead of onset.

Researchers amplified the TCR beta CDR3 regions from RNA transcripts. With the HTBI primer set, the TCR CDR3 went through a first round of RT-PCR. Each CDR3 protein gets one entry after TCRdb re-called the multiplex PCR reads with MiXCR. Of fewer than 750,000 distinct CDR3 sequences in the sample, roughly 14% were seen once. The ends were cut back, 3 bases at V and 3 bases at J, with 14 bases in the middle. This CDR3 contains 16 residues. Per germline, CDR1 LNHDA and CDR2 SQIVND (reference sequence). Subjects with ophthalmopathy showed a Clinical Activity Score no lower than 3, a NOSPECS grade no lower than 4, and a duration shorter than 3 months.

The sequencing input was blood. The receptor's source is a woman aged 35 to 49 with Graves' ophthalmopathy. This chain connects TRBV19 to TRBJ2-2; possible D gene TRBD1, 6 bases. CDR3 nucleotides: TGTGCCAGTAGTATCCTCCAGGGGTCCTACACCGGGGAGCTGTTTTTT. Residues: CASSILQGSYTGELFF.